A selection of T cell receptor beta chains follows, all from one sample in a study of blood T cell repertoires in COVID-19. This table comes from immunoSEQ multiplex PCR, and its TCRdb copy is limited to in-frame clones, with some not included. This table has some 80,000 clones, more than 75% appearing once. Sequences were obtained from peripheral blood. The receptors derive from a human donor in a cohort sampled during active COVID-19. The conserved cysteine and the conserved F or W are not part of the CDR3 here.

j_call: TRBJ1-1; v_call: TRBV3-1/TRBV3-2; cdr3_length: 13; cdr3_aa: ASSPRDKQNTEAF
j_call: TRBJ1-5; v_call: TRBV30; cdr3_length: 13; cdr3_aa: AWAPGGNSNQPQH
j_call: TRBJ2-1; v_call: TRBV5-1; cdr3_length: 14; cdr3_aa: ASSLDPAGGYNEQF
j_call: TRBJ1-2; v_call: TRBV7-3; cdr3_length: 12; cdr3_aa: ASSLVGGGDGYT
j_call: TRBJ2-5; v_call: TRBV19; cdr3_length: 12; cdr3_aa: ASNTEQGEETQY
j_call: TRBJ2-3; v_call: TRBV11-1; cdr3_length: 11; cdr3_aa: ASSDSLEDTQY
j_call: TRBJ2-3; v_call: TRBV2; cdr3_length: 12; cdr3_aa: ASISGGFTDTQY
j_call: TRBJ2-7; v_call: TRBV25-1; cdr3_length: 15; cdr3_aa: ASSEFFSTGDPYEQY
j_call: TRBJ2-1; v_call: TRBV4-2; cdr3_length: 13; cdr3_aa: ASSQGLAGYNEQF
j_call: TRBJ1-5; v_call: TRBV20-1; cdr3_length: 13; cdr3_aa: SASRTATSNQPQH
j_call: TRBJ2-1; v_call: TRBV6-6; cdr3_length: 14; cdr3_aa: ASSSRGGQGAGEQF
j_call: TRBJ1-6; v_call: TRBV28; cdr3_length: 12; cdr3_aa: ASGRTGVVSPLH
j_call: TRBJ2-3; v_call: TRBV4-1; cdr3_length: 12; cdr3_aa: ASSKGLATDTQY
j_call: TRBJ2-7; v_call: TRBV28; cdr3_length: 13; cdr3_aa: ASRPMGTGAYEQY
j_call: TRBJ1-2; v_call: TRBV6-6; cdr3_length: 11; cdr3_aa: ASGDRGRGGYT
j_call: TRBJ1-5; v_call: TRBV12-3/TRBV12-4; cdr3_length: 11; cdr3_aa: ASSPRGNQPQH
j_call: TRBJ2-2; v_call: TRBV4-3; cdr3_length: 13; cdr3_aa: ASSVGTVNTGELF
j_call: TRBJ1-2; v_call: TRBV23-1; cdr3_length: 8; cdr3_aa: AYRYYGYT
j_call: TRBJ2-3; v_call: TRBV6-1; cdr3_length: 13; cdr3_aa: ASSEFRLATDTQY
j_call: TRBJ2-7; v_call: TRBV13; cdr3_length: 11; cdr3_aa: ASSLPSSHEQY
j_call: TRBJ2-7; v_call: TRBV9; cdr3_length: 14; cdr3_aa: ASSVAGTSGSYEQY
j_call: TRBJ2-7; v_call: TRBV13; cdr3_length: 11; cdr3_aa: ASSLREVGEQY